This note documents a single T cell receptor beta chain sequence. Its antigen is not identified. The data originate from a study of shared clonotypes between healthy human individuals. At the level of the study: Plates per donor: three CD4 naive, three CD4 memory, two CD8 naive, one CD8 memory. Findings and caveats of the study: It was the non-shared clonotypes that had lower generation probabilities than clonotypes shared by all four donors. Limited genetic and exposure-history diversity came from having few donors.

The V gene lost 5 bases and the J gene lost 4 bases, with 8 bases spanning the gap. Germline V gene sequence: CDR1 SEHNR, CDR2 FQNEAQ (reference sequence). The CDR3 spans 12 residues. Only in-frame clones appear in the TCRdb table, and some are missing; sequencing was by immunoSEQ multiplex PCR. Of 1,500,000 or so clones in the sample, less than 99% were seen once. This clonotype was obtained from a man in his thirties or forties in good health. The sample was naive CD4+ T cells sorted from blood. The sample's subset: CD45RA+ positively selected. The genes are TRBV7-9 and TRBJ2-5; D is ambiguous. CDR3 loop: CASSPWVETQYF. CDR3 coding DNA: TGTGCCAGCAGCCCCTGGGTAGAGACCCAGTACTTC.